This entry features one T cell receptor beta chain sequence. Its matching antigen is unknown. The sample originates from a study of cytomegalovirus exposure and HLA in healthy donors. Regarding the study as a whole: Researchers reported from a later analysis that most CMV-associated TCR beta chains appeared HLA-restricted. Researchers reported in a later analysis that common viral pathogens appeared linked to several top clusters.

The PCR made use of 60 Vbeta and 13 Jbeta primers. Sequencing was performed with immunoSEQ multiplex PCR; in TCRdb, only in-frame clones are kept and a portion is missing. The sample totals nearly 200,000 clones. Trimming at V came to 1 base and at J to 4 bases, leaving 6 bases not matched to a gene. The CDR3 extends over 15 amino acids. From germline, CDR1 is MGHDK and CDR2 SYGVNS. Healthy bone marrow donors made up the cohort. This sequence originates from a boy between 5 and 17 years old in good health and CMV-seronegative. This chain connects TRBV25-1 to TRBJ1-2; 7 bases align to TRBD1. Sequencing used PBMCs. The CDR3 loop is CASSEFGTAPYGYTF. The DNA of the CDR3 is TGTGCCAGCAGTGAATTTGGGACAGCACCCTATGGCTACACCTTC.